Presented here are 28 T cell receptor beta chains from one specimen sequenced in a study of CD8+ T cells in alopecia areata. RNA was isolated and reverse transcribed to cDNA, the sequencing template. The data were produced by immunoSEQ multiplex PCR, yet TCRdb's version contains in-frame clones alone and is incomplete. The sample includes 180,000 or so clones, roughly 50% seen only once; the top ten take 9.5% to 14%. Treatment: oral pan-JAK inhibitor, 5-10 mg twice daily. This specimen consisted of CD8+ T cells sorted from blood, obtained at week 24, from a patient treated with tofacitinib. Every receptor here comes from a human donor with alopecia areata.

The chain couples TRBV6-5 to TRBJ1-4; D is unresolved. This CDR3 is 16 amino acids long. Germline V gives CDR1 MNHEY, CDR2 SVGAGI. The V end lost 2 bases, the J end lost 8 bases, and 18 bases lay between the germline ends. CDR3 sequence reads: CASSYTGGGQVEKLFF. DNA for the CDR3: TGTGCCAGCAGTTACACTGGAGGAGGGCAGGTGGAAAAACTGTTTTTT.

This clone was counted between two and nine times. This chain uses TRBV30 with TRBJ2-7; TRBD1 agrees at 9 bases. There are 14 residues in the CDR3. After removal of 0 bases from V and 4 bases from J, the junction contained 4 bases not matched to a gene. Germline CDR1 and CDR2: GTSNPN and SVGIG (reference sequence). The CDR3 coding sequence is TGTGCCTGGAGTGTTGGGACAGGGATGTACGAGCAGTACTTC. Residues: CAWSVGTGMYEQYF. Looking up the rest from reference TRBV30 and TRBJ2-7 gives the full variable domain: SQTIHQWPATLVQPVGSPLSLECTVEGTSNPNLYWYRQAAGRGLQLLFYSVGIGQISSEVPQNLSASRPQDRQFILSSKKLLLSDSGFYLCAWSVGTGMYEQYFGPGTRLTVT.

This clone was observed a handful of times. The sample holds other DNA sequences that translate to the same CDR3. The chain carries TRBV29-1 and TRBJ2-7, with D possibly matching TRBD1 (5 bases). V was cut by 3 bases and J by 3 bases, with 12 bases left in between. Germline CDR1 SQVTM, CDR2 ANQGSEA. The length of the CDR3 is 13 residues. The CDR3 loop reads CSVESQESYEQYF. CDR3 DNA sequence: TGCAGCGTTGAGTCACAGGAAAGCTACGAGCAGTACTTC.

The rearrangement uses TRBV25-1 and TRBJ1-1; D uncertain. Germline V gene lookup returns CDR1 MGHDK and CDR2 SYGVNS. The V gene lost 7 bases and the J gene lost 4 bases, with 7 bases spanning the gap. The CDR3 extends over 11 amino acids. CDR3: CASILGTEAFF. CDR3 DNA sequence: TGTGCCAGCATCCTGGGCACTGAAGCTTTCTTT.

The V and J genes are TRBV9 and TRBJ1-2; D gene ambiguous. The length of the CDR3 is 15 residues. With 2 bases removed from V and 3 bases from J, the gap between germline ends came to 14 bases. CDR1 SGDLS and CDR2 YYNGEE come from the germline V gene. CDR3 loop: CASSVSSTVYYGYTF. The CDR3 DNA reads TGTGCCAGCAGCGTCTCCTCGACCGTTTACTATGGCTACACCTTC.

This clone has more than one count but fewer than ten. CDR3 DNA sequence: TGTGCCTGGGACCAGGGCACAGATACGCAGTATTTT. Its translation is CAWDQGTDTQYF. The gene calls are TRBV30 and TRBJ2-3; D uncertain. V was shortened by 5 bases and J by 1 base, with 7 bases between the two germline ends. CDR1 and CDR2 (germline): GTSNPN, SVGIG (reference sequence). There are 12 residues in the CDR3.

This chain links TRBV5-5 with TRBJ2-1; D is unclear. Germline values: CDR1 SGHKS, CDR2 YYEKEE (reference sequence). V was trimmed by 0 bases and J by 3 bases, leaving 7 bases between them. The CDR3 is 14 residues long. Written as DNA, the CDR3 is TGTGCCAGCAGCTTGGATCCAGGCTACAATGAGCAGTTCTTC. This sequence encodes CASSLDPGYNEQFF.

This clone came up once. V usage is TRBV6-5 and J usage is TRBJ2-5, with 7 bases matching TRBD1. Per the germline V gene, CDR1 is MNHEY and CDR2 is SVGAGI. The trim removed 0 bases at V and 2 bases at J, leaving 0 bases unmatched. CDR3 size: 14 residues. The CDR3 DNA follows: TGTGCCAGCAGTTACTCGACAGGGCAAGAGACCCAGTACTTC. Its translation is CASSYSTGQETQYF.

The chain has TRBV29-1 and TRBJ2-2; TRBD2 agrees at 9 bases. V lost 3 bases to trimming and J lost 2 bases; unmatched junction nucleotides: 1. Germline V gene sequence: CDR1 SQVTM, CDR2 ANQGSEA. The CDR3 runs to 14 residues. The CDR3 protein is CSVETSGNTGELFF. The CDR3 nucleotides are TGCAGCGTTGAGACTAGCGGCAACACCGGGGAGCTGTTTTTT.

CDR3 in amino acids: CATSLSSGNEQYF. In DNA, the CDR3 is TGTGCCACCTCTTTAAGCTCCGGGAACGAGCAGTACTTC. This chain uses TRBV27 with TRBJ2-7; TRBD2 might be the D (5 bases). Germline V gives CDR1 MNHEY, CDR2 SMNVEV (reference sequence). The V gene lost 10 bases and the J gene lost 5 bases, with 18 bases spanning the gap. There are 13 residues in the CDR3.

This chain links TRBV9 with TRBJ1-6; D might be TRBD1 (5 bases). This CDR3 spans 16 amino acids. Trimming left V 3 bases short and J 6 bases short, with 16 bases between. Germline V lookup: CDR1 SGDLS, CDR2 YYNGEE. The CDR3 reads CASSDVGTFGNSPLHF. DNA for the CDR3: TGTGCCAGCAGCGACGTCGGGACCTTCGGTAATTCACCCCTCCACTTT.

The chain has TRBV2 and TRBJ2-7; possibly TRBD1 for D (5 bases). Trimming cost V 8 bases and J 6 bases, with 11 bases left between them. The V gene's germline CDR1 is SNHLY and CDR2 FYNNEI. The CDR3 has 11 amino acids. As DNA, the CDR3 is TGTGCCAGCCAAACAGGTAGCGAGCAGTACTTC. The encoded protein is CASQTGSEQYF.

This clone turned up a few times. The chain uses TRBV7-3 and TRBJ2-1; 10 bases are shared with TRBD2. The V segment lost 5 bases and the J segment 0 bases; nucleotides outside the gene matches: 1. This CDR3 contains 15 residues. Germline assignment: CDR1 SGHTA and CDR2 FQGTGA. The CDR3 DNA reads TGTGCCAGCAGCACTAGCGGGGACTCCTACAATGAGCAGTTCTTC. Amino acid sequence: CASSTSGDSYNEQFF.

At least ten counts were recorded for this clone. The V call is TRBV27, the J call TRBJ1-1; TRBD1 is a possible D gene (5 bases). Trimming took 1 base from V and 3 from J, leaving 15 bases between them. Germline loops: CDR1 MNHEY, CDR2 SMNVEV (reference sequence). This CDR3 spans 16 amino acids. The CDR3 region has the DNA TGTGCCAGCAGTTTATGGTTCAGGGATCGAGACACTGAAGCTTTCTTT. This gives the protein CASSLWFRDRDTEAFF.

The gene calls are TRBV25-1 and TRBJ1-1; a weak D match, TRBD1 (5 bases). With 4 bases removed from V and 6 bases from J, the gap between germline ends came to 12 bases. Germline V gene lookup returns CDR1 MGHDK and CDR2 SYGVNS. The length of the CDR3 is 13 residues. The CDR3, as DNA: TGTGCCAGCAGTGCGGTTGCGGGGGCTGAAGCTTTCTTT. This sequence encodes CASSAVAGAEAFF.

The table lists this clone with a count of one. The chain joins TRBV19 to TRBJ2-3; 7 nucleotides align to TRBD1. From germline, CDR1 is LNHDA and CDR2 SQIVND (reference sequence). With 6 bases clipped from V and 0 bases from J, the junction kept 3 bases outside the gene matches. This CDR3 has 14 residues. CDR3: CASSYRGSTDTQYF. In nucleotides, the CDR3 is TGTGCCAGTAGCTACAGGGGCAGCACAGATACGCAGTATTTT.

The chain uses TRBV4-3 and TRBJ2-7, with 9 bases lining up with TRBD2. Trimming cost V 1 base and J 0 bases; bases outside gene matches: 7. The germline CDR1 and CDR2 sequences are LGHNA and YSLEER. The CDR3 has 17 residues. CDR3 bases: TGCGCCAGCAGCCAAGGTCTAGCGGGGCCCCTCTCCTACGAGCAGTACTTC. Translated, it gives CASSQGLAGPLSYEQYF.

The chain uses TRBV29-1 and TRBJ1-1; 7 nucleotides agree with TRBD1. V lost 6 bases, J lost 0 bases, and 10 bases stayed unmatched. Per the germline V gene, CDR1 is SQVTM and CDR2 is ANQGSEA. The CDR3 consists of 15 residues. CDR3: CSVSGGDLMNTEAFF. The DNA for the CDR3 is TGCAGCGTCTCAGGGGGGGACTTAATGAACACTGAAGCTTTCTTT.

The chain combines TRBV4-3 with TRBJ2-7; D not certain. V lost 0 bases, J lost 2 bases, and 11 bases lay in between. Germline-derived CDR1 and CDR2 are LGHNA and YSLEER. This CDR3 has 15 residues. CDR3 DNA: TGCGCCAGCAGCCAAGATGATAGGGCCACCTACGAGCAGTACTTC. Amino acid sequence: CASSQDDRATYEQYF.

This CDR3 is CASSAKPGEVIEAFF. As DNA, the CDR3 is TGTGCCAGCAGTGCGAAACCAGGGGAAGTAATCGAAGCTTTCTTT. The chain links TRBV28 to TRBJ1-1, with D possibly being TRBD1 (6 bases). The CDR3 length is 15 residues. Germline-derived CDR1 and CDR2 are MDHEN and SYDVKM. V lost 5 bases and J lost 8, with 21 bases in between.

This chain joins TRBV30 and TRBJ2-7; 8 nucleotides agree with TRBD1. The trim removed 5 bases at V and 6 bases at J, leaving 9 bases unmatched. Germline CDR1 is GTSNPN and CDR2 is SVGIG (reference sequence). The CDR3 runs to 13 residues. CDR3 sequence: CAWVRQGAGEQYF. Written as DNA, the CDR3 is TGTGCCTGGGTCAGGCAGGGGGCGGGCGAGCAGTACTTC.

This clone occurred once. The gene calls are TRBV10-2 and TRBJ2-3; 7 bases match TRBD2. CDR3 length: 14 residues. Germline-derived CDR1 and CDR2 are WSHSY and SAAADI. With 6 bases clipped from V and 2 bases from J, the junction kept 5 bases outside the gene matches. This CDR3 reads CASSQRLATDTQYF. DNA for the CDR3: TGCGCCAGCAGCCAAAGACTAGCCACAGATACGCAGTATTTT.

J is TRBJ2-3 and V is TRBV7-9; weak D call: TRBD1 (5 bases). V lost 1 base and J lost 2, with 7 bases in between. The CDR3 length is 14 residues. Germline CDR1 and CDR2: SEHNR and FQNEAQ (reference sequence). The CDR3 loop is CASSLGQNTDTQYF. Written as DNA, the CDR3 is TGTGCCAGCAGCTTAGGACAGAACACAGATACGCAGTATTTT.

This clone appeared once. The rearrangement links TRBV15 to TRBJ2-2; D tentatively reads TRBD1 or TRBD2 (5 bases each). CDR1 LNHNV and CDR2 YYDKDF come from the germline V gene (reference sequence). This CDR3 comprises 17 residues. The V and J ends lost 1 base and 0 bases respectively, with 12 bases between them. The CDR3 nucleotides are TGTGCCACCAGCAGAGCATTCCGGGACCCGAACACCGGGGAGCTGTTTTTT. Residues: CATSRAFRDPNTGELFF.

The V call is TRBV7-8, the J call TRBJ2-7, with 7 bases fitting TRBD1. CDR1 is SGHVS and CDR2 is FQNEAQ in the germline V gene. The CDR3 has 18 residues. With V trimmed by 2 bases and J by 2 bases, 15 bases remained unmatched. The CDR3 bases are TGTGCCAGCAGCTTACGCCCGACCCAACAGGGGCCAGCCTACGAGCAGTACTTC. It specifies CASSLRPTQQGPAYEQYF.

The chain employs TRBV25-1 and TRBJ2-2; 9 bases map to TRBD1. Germline CDR1 is MGHDK and CDR2 is SYGVNS. Germline trimming cut 8 bases from V and 7 bases from J; bases unmatched to any gene: 8. CDR3 size: 14 residues. The CDR3 nucleotides are TGTGCCAGCCTCGGACAGGGGATCATCGGGGAGCTGTTTTTT. Amino acids: CASLGQGIIGELFF.

In the case of this clone: Distinct nucleotide sequences in the sample also encode this CDR3. V usage is TRBV4-3 and J usage is TRBJ2-6; a possible D gene is TRBD1 (6 bases). Trimming stripped 0 bases from V and 1 base from J, with 7 bases between. Germline V lookup: CDR1 LGHNA, CDR2 YSLEER. The CDR3 is 16 amino acids. This CDR3 reads CASSQDRGSGANVLTF. The CDR3 DNA sequence: TGCGCCAGCAGCCAAGACAGGGGATCTGGGGCCAACGTCCTGACTTTC.

This clone was recorded a few times. The rearrangement joins TRBV2 to TRBJ1-1; D is undetermined. Germline CDR1 is SNHLY and CDR2 is FYNNEI. The CDR3 totals 14 residues. Trimming pared 3 bases from V and 0 bases from J, leaving 8 bases between. The CDR3 nucleotides read TGTGCCAGCAGTGAGGGTCATTTGAACACTGAAGCTTTCTTT. Encoded protein: CASSEGHLNTEAFF.